Shown below are 14 T cell receptor beta chains from a single sample sequenced in a study of T cell repertoires in cytomegalovirus infection. Their cognate antigens are unknown. TCRdb re-derived calls from the reads in MiXCR, one entry per CDR3 protein. Among 100,000 or so distinct CDR3 sequences listed, less than 30% were seen once. Sequences were derived from CD8+ T cells from cultured PBMCs, sampled from culture after CMV antigen stimulation. The receptors shown here come from a human donor in good health (CMV status not recorded). Some clones in this sample may be carry-over from other donors' samples.

The gene calls are TRBV7-9 and TRBJ1-4; D is uncertain. The germline V gene encodes CDR1 SEHNR and CDR2 FQNEAQ (reference sequence). The CDR3 sequence is 14 residues long. V lost 1 base to trimming and J lost 2 bases, with 5 bases between them. The CDR3 protein is CASSLEETNEKLFF. The DNA for the CDR3 is TGTGCCAGCAGCTTAGAAGAGACTAATGAAAAACTGTTTTTT.

This clonotype came up a few times. The chain is built from TRBV28 and TRBJ2-1; D remains unclear. Germline V CDR1 and CDR2: MDHEN, SYDVKM. V was shortened by 2 bases and J by 10 bases, with 6 bases between the two germline ends. The CDR3 length is 11 residues. CDR3 sequence (DNA): TGTGCCAGCAGTTTAGTGGGGGAGCAGTTCTTC. It codes for CASSLVGEQFF.

This clonotype was observed many times. This rearrangement joins TRBV5-4 to TRBJ2-6; no clear D. Germline values: CDR1 SGHNT, CDR2 YYREEE (reference sequence). V lost 0 bases and J 0 bases, leaving 7 bases between the germline ends. This CDR3 spans 16 amino acids. This CDR3 reads CASSLGPISGANVLTF. The CDR3, as DNA: TGTGCCAGCAGCTTGGGACCGATCTCTGGGGCCAACGTCCTGACTTTC.

The V gene is TRBV19, the J gene TRBJ1-5; D might be TRBD1 (5 bases). Trimming removed 9 bases from V and 7 bases from J, with 22 bases in between. The CDR3 runs 15 residues. Germline values: CDR1 LNHDA, CDR2 SQIVND (reference sequence). The CDR3 loop is CASLDVRMRGQPQHF. The CDR3 nucleotides are TGTGCCAGCCTCGACGTGAGGATGAGGGGACAGCCCCAGCATTTT. The full variable domain, with the rest looked up from reference TRBV19 and TRBJ1-5, is DGGITQSPKYLFRKEGQNVTLSCEQNLNHDAMYWYRQDPGQGLRLIYYSQIVNDFQKGDIAEGYSVSREKKESFPLTVTSAQKNPTAFYLCASLDVRMRGQPQHFGDGTRLSIL.

This clonotype was observed once. This chain uses TRBV12-3 or TRBV12-4 with TRBJ1-4; tentatively, D is TRBD1 (6 bases). The CDR3 totals 14 residues. Trimming left V 3 bases short and J 7 bases short, with 12 bases between. CDR3 in amino acids: CASSFGGRGEKLFF. DNA for the CDR3: TGTGCCAGCAGTTTTGGGGGGCGAGGTGAAAAACTGTTTTTT.

In its sample, this clonotype was seen a few times. The J gene is TRBJ2-7, the V gene TRBV6-2 or TRBV6-3; D might be TRBD2 (6 bases). The CDR3 extends over 13 amino acids. The V gene's germline CDR1 is MNHEY and CDR2 SVGEGT. Trimming took 10 bases from V and 0 from J, leaving 13 bases between them. The chain's CDR3 is CATEPGDSYEQYF. CDR3 DNA: TGTGCCACGGAACCGGGGGACTCCTACGAGCAGTACTTC.

The sample holds many counts of this clonotype. This sequence joins TRBV7-8 and TRBJ2-3; 16 nucleotides agree with TRBD2. The CDR3 totals 18 residues. The germline gives CDR1 SGHVS, CDR2 FQNEAQ. V trimming: 4 bases; J trimming: 5 bases; junction bases outside the gene matches: 9. CDR3 region: CASSSPGLAGGPVDTQYF. The DNA for the CDR3 is TGTGCCAGCAGCTCACCGGGACTAGCGGGGGGGCCAGTAGATACGCAGTATTTT.

This chain links TRBV11-2 with TRBJ2-5; D gene unclear. The CDR3 covers 14 residues. V was cut by 0 bases and J by 5 bases, with 10 bases left in between. CDR1 and CDR2 from the germline V gene are SGHAT and FQNNGV. Written as DNA, the CDR3 is TGTGCCAGCAGCTTAGACCCGGGTCGGGAGACCCAGTACTTC. Translation gives CASSLDPGRETQYF.

The chain couples TRBV19 to TRBJ2-2; D is perhaps TRBD1 or TRBD2 (5 bases each). V lost 3 bases and J 3 bases, leaving 11 bases between the germline ends. Germline CDR1 reads LNHDA; CDR2 reads SQIVND (reference sequence). The CDR3 is 15 amino acids. Here the CDR3 DNA reads TGTGCCAGTAGTATGAGGGGCGCAGACACCGGGGAGCTGTTTTTT. It yields the protein CASSMRGADTGELFF. The variable domain in full, with the rest retrieved from reference TRBV19 and TRBJ2-2, is DGGITQSPKYLFRKEGQNVTLSCEQNLNHDAMYWYRQDPGQGLRLIYYSQIVNDFQKGDIAEGYSVSREKKESFPLTVTSAQKNPTAFYLCASSMRGADTGELFFGEGSRLTVL.

This chain links TRBV20-1 with TRBJ1-1; no clear D. The CDR3 length is 11 residues. Per germline, CDR1 DFQATT and CDR2 SNEGSKA (reference sequence). V was shortened by 7 bases and J by 1 base, with 7 bases between the two germline ends. CDR3 DNA sequence: TGCAGTGTCCGAGCGAACACTGAAGCTTTCTTT. This sequence encodes CSVRANTEAFF.

The rearrangement joins TRBV11-2 to TRBJ1-1; possible D gene TRBD1, 5 bases. Germline assignment: CDR1 SGHAT and CDR2 FQNNGV. The CDR3 loop spans 16 amino acids. With 2 bases removed from V and 3 bases from J, the gap between germline ends came to 16 bases. The CDR3: CASSLWTRRVDTEAFF. The CDR3 DNA reads TGTGCCAGCAGCTTATGGACAAGGCGGGTGGACACTGAAGCTTTCTTT.

V gene TRBV5-4 combines with J gene TRBJ2-7; D may be TRBD1 (6 bases). This CDR3 region has 13 residues. Germline assignment: CDR1 SGHNT and CDR2 YYREEE (reference sequence). V was clipped by 0 bases and J by 6 bases, with 10 bases between them. The CDR3 here is CASSLGPGVEQYF. Here the CDR3 DNA reads TGTGCCAGCAGCTTGGGACCAGGGGTCGAGCAGTACTTC.

The chain carries TRBV4-2 and TRBJ1-2; the D gene is possibly TRBD1 (5 bases). The CDR3 sequence is 14 residues long. CDR1 and CDR2 from the germline V gene are LGHNA and YNFKEQ. V was cut by 3 bases and J by 7 bases, with 15 bases left in between. This chain's CDR3 is CASSQRDGSGGYTF. The DNA for the CDR3 is TGTGCCAGCAGCCAGCGGGACGGTTCCGGTGGCTACACCTTC.

V gene TRBV12-3 or TRBV12-4 combines with J gene TRBJ1-5; 7 bases agree with TRBD1. The CDR3 runs to 15 residues. Unmatched junction bases numbered 12, after V lost 6 bases and J lost 7 bases. DNA for the CDR3: TGTGCCAGCAGCCTTTTCGACAGGGAAAACCAGCCCCAGCATTTT. Amino acid sequence: CASSLFDRENQPQHF.